One and the same sample provided the 9 T cell receptor beta chains below, sequenced in a study of shared clonotypes between healthy human individuals. The method was immunoSEQ multiplex PCR; TCRdb's version includes in-frame clones alone and lacks a portion of them. The data show 2 million to 2.5 million clones, approximately 94% seen once. The material sequenced was naive CD4+ T cells sorted from blood. This sample's subset: CD45RA+ positively selected. These receptors all stem from a man in his late teens or twenties in good health.

The V gene is TRBV7-3, the J gene TRBJ2-2; TRBD1 might be the D (6 bases). The CDR3 spans 16 residues. Trimming cost V 1 base and J 1 base, with 10 bases left between them. The V gene's germline CDR1 is SGHTA and CDR2 FQGTGA. CDR3 in DNA: TGTGCCAGCAGCTTAAGACCGGGACAGAACACCGGGGAGCTGTTTTTT. It translates to CASSLRPGQNTGELFF.

The chain uses TRBV14 and TRBJ1-1, with D unresolved. This CDR3 contains 15 residues. Trimming took off 1 base at V and 0 bases at J, with 9 bases between the two ends. Per the germline V gene, CDR1 is SGHDN and CDR2 is FVKESK. CDR3 residues: CASSQGGFMNTEAFF. The CDR3 region has the DNA TGTGCCAGCAGCCAAGGCGGATTTATGAACACTGAAGCTTTCTTT.

This clone has just one count. V and J are TRBV28 and TRBJ1-3; D is unresolved. This CDR3 has 14 amino acids. V dropped 7 bases and J dropped 0 bases, with 10 bases sitting between them. The V gene's germline CDR1 is MDHEN and CDR2 SYDVKM. For the CDR3, the DNA is TGTGCCAGCACCAACATTCTCTCTGGAAACACCATATATTTT. As protein: CASTNILSGNTIYF.

The rearrangement uses TRBV14 and TRBJ1-2; TRBD1 aligns across 8 bases. Trimming at V came to 4 bases and at J to 5 bases, leaving 9 bases not matched to a gene. Germline lookup yields CDR1 SGHDN and CDR2 FVKESK. The CDR3 runs to 15 residues. The CDR3 loop reads CASSPRTGFWYGYTF. CDR3 in DNA: TGTGCCAGCAGCCCCCGGACAGGGTTCTGGTATGGCTACACCTTC.

This clone has a single count. The CDR3 protein is CASSRQLSGYTF. In DNA, the CDR3 is TGTGCCAGCTCGAGACAGCTTTCTGGCTACACCTTC. This chain links TRBV18 with TRBJ1-2; the D gene is possibly TRBD1 (5 bases). Trimming cost V 6 bases and J 7 bases, with 12 bases left between them. Germline CDR1 KGHSH, CDR2 LQKENI. The CDR3 extends over 12 amino acids.

Concerning this clone itself: Other DNA sequences from this sample encode an identical CDR3 as well. The CDR3 loop is CASGLGQNTGELFF. The CDR3 coding sequence is TGTGCTAGTGGTTTGGGACAGAACACCGGGGAGCTGTTTTTT. The chain combines TRBV12-5 with TRBJ2-2, with D unresolved. Germline V gives CDR1 LGHNT, CDR2 FRNRAP. The CDR3 is made up of 14 amino acids. The germline V and J ends were trimmed by 1 base and 1 base, with 4 bases remaining between them.

The chain uses TRBV5-4 and TRBJ2-7, with 11 positions matching TRBD2. This CDR3 has 14 amino acids. Germline trimming cut 4 bases from V and 2 bases from J; bases unmatched to any gene: 2. The germline V gene has CDR1 SGHNT and CDR2 YYREEE (reference sequence). For the CDR3, the DNA is TGTGCCAGCAGCGATAGCGGGAGGGCCTACGAGCAGTACTTC. This gives the protein CASSDSGRAYEQYF.

V and J are TRBV2 and TRBJ2-1; D could derive from TRBD1 or TRBD2 (5 bases each). V lost 6 bases, J lost 0 bases, and 9 bases lay in between. Germline CDR1 SNHLY, CDR2 FYNNEI. The CDR3 covers 14 residues. The CDR3 loop reads CASRGPLSYNEQFF. In DNA, the CDR3 is TGTGCCAGCAGGGGACCCCTCTCCTACAATGAGCAGTTCTTC.

The rearrangement links TRBV18 to TRBJ2-5, with 8 bases that match TRBD1. V gave up 3 bases and J gave up 3 bases; unmatched junction bases: 6. Germline values: CDR1 KGHSH, CDR2 LQKENI. The CDR3 is made up of 15 amino acids. The chain's CDR3 is CASSPWDRPKETQYF. The CDR3, as DNA: TGTGCCAGCTCACCCTGGGACAGGCCTAAAGAGACCCAGTACTTC.